The source of this T cell receptor (beta chain) is a study of blood T cell repertoires in COVID-19 (TCRdb year 2020). With respect to the entire study: Collaborator samples came from the United States, Italy and Spain and covered acute and convalescent phases of COVID-19. HLA class I and class II types, where available, came from metadata supplied by the sample provider rather than from assay-based typing. Sample metadata almost always included a de-identified subject ID, COVID-19 status, age in years and sex. The samples were drawn from the first 160 participants of the ongoing ImmuneRACE study and from 1,254 subjects provided by 6 global collaborators. The material from the prospective study consisted of cDNA or gDNA derived from T cells, B-cell-depleted T cells, or PBMCs. A freely available public database, intended as a resource for researchers studying the immune response to SARS-CoV-2, is where the repertoires were released. Subjects who had been exposed to COVID-19, were actively infected with it, or had recovered from it provided the deeply sampled blood TCRbeta repertoires that made up the dataset.

TCRbeta CDR3 regions were amplified from genomic DNA using the immunoSEQ Assay, a bias-controlled multiplex PCR. The published analysis was carried out like this. The number of nucleated cells in each sample was estimated from the amplification of reference gene primers within the assay. Sequence reads were collapsed and filtered to measure the absolute abundance of every unique TCRbeta CDR3 rearrangement. For each sample, productive Simpson clonality was calculated as the square root of Simpson's diversity index across productive rearrangements. TCRdb took this table from immuneACCESS and kept in-frame rearrangements with V and J called. Such tables lack part of the clones; where checked against another copy, unresolved V genes explain under half of the gap, and the rest is unexplained. V and J calls and clone size are as listed in that table; D and trimming were resolved from the DNA. Recorded for this sample are 150,000 to 200,000 clones; more than 75% of them occurred a single time. The ten top clones hold roughly a sixth of the sample.

What the research found in general, with its limitations: The amount of clinical and demographic metadata varied by source and participant and was provided uncurated.

With respect to this clone: Its antigen is not yet known. Base qualities are not at hand, and no much larger clone is one base apart.

The CDR3 spans 18 residues, from the cysteine through the phenylalanine. The CDR3 DNA has 54 bases and is translated from base 1. Compared with germline, V lacks 0 bases and J lacks 2 bases; bases without a gene match: 9. Each collaborating institution followed its own protocols to collect whole blood in K2EDTA tubes. Collaborator samples were shipped for TCRbeta analysis as frozen whole blood, isolated PBMCs, or DNA extracted from either sample type. Sequencing was carried out using peripheral blood. This sequence was found in a man aged 60 to 75 with active or convalescent COVID-19. The chain is made from TRBV23-1 and TRBJ1-3; 8 middle bases align to TRBD1. TRBV23-1 is designated an ORF whose function remains uncertain. The nucleotides are TGCGCCAGCAGTCAATCGGACAGGGAGTCCGACGCTGGAAACACCATATATTTT. It is translated as CASSQSDRESDAGNTIYF.